Below, 22 T cell receptor beta chains from the same sample are listed, as sequenced in a study of blood T cell repertoires in COVID-19. TCRdb's table, derived via immunoSEQ multiplex PCR, lists solely in-frame clones and lacks some. The top ten hold roughly 2.9% of the sample, which has around 180,000 clones, about 86% seen once. The specimen was peripheral blood. The origin of the receptors is a woman aged 25-40 years with active or convalescent COVID-19.

This clone was seen a few times. Other nucleotide sequences from this sample produce the same CDR3. V gene TRBV6-1 combines with J gene TRBJ1-3; no definite D call. The CDR3 runs to 14 residues. Germline values: CDR1 MNHNS, CDR2 SASEGT. With 3 bases removed from V and 0 bases from J, the gap between germline ends came to 6 bases. The CDR3 DNA is TGTGCCAGCAGTGATGGCAGCTCTGGAAACACCATATATTTT. It is translated as CASSDGSSGNTIYF.

This clone showed up just once. This chain links TRBV5-1 with TRBJ2-7; D may be TRBD1 (5 bases). Trimming left V 0 bases short and J 1 base short, with 11 bases between. CDR1 and CDR2 (germline): SGHRS, YFSETQ. CDR3 size: 15 residues. The DNA of the CDR3 is TGCGCCAGCAGCTTGGTACAAACAGGTTCCTACGAGCAGTACTTC. Its protein is CASSLVQTGSYEQYF.

The rearrangement uses TRBV20-1 and TRBJ1-5, with D uncertain. From germline, CDR1 is DFQATT and CDR2 SNEGSKA (reference sequence). This CDR3 comprises 13 residues. Trimming left V 3 bases short and J 9 bases short, with 15 bases between. In DNA form, the CDR3 reads TGCAGTGCTAGTGGTCGGTCCGGGTGGCCCCAGCATTTT. Protein sequence: CSASGRSGWPQHF.

The chain couples TRBV11-3 to TRBJ1-1; 7 bases line up with TRBD1. The V gene end was trimmed by 1 base and the J gene end by 6 bases; junction bases not matched to a gene: 8. The CDR3 is made up of 15 amino acids. The germline gives CDR1 SGHNT, CDR2 YENEEA. The CDR3 nucleotides are TGTGCCAGCAGCTTAGCCTCCCAGGGGGGATCTGAAGCTTTCTTT. Translation gives CASSLASQGGSEAFF.

This chain uses TRBV3-1 (or the pseudogene TRBV3-2) with TRBJ1-4, with D maybe TRBD1 (6 bases). V was shortened by 4 bases and J by 4 bases, with 10 bases between the two germline ends. Germline V gene data show CDR1 as LGHDT and CDR2 as YNNKEL (reference sequence). The length of the CDR3 is 14 residues. The CDR3 coding sequence is TGTGCCAGCAGCCCACGAGGGGGTAATGAAAAACTGTTTTTT. It specifies CASSPRGGNEKLFF.

The V gene is TRBV5-1, the J gene TRBJ1-5; 7 bases map to TRBD1. Germline V gene data show CDR1 as SGHRS and CDR2 as YFSETQ. This CDR3 contains 16 residues. J was trimmed by 4 bases and V by 4 bases; bases with no gene match: 11. The CDR3 nucleotides are TGCGCCAGCAGCCTGACAGGGAATGAGGGGAATCAGCCCCAGCATTTT. Its translation is CASSLTGNEGNQPQHF. The variable domain in full, completed from reference TRBV5-1 and TRBJ1-5, reads KAGVTQTPRYLIKTRGQQVTLSCSPISGHRSVSWYQQTPGQGLQFLFEYFSETQRNKGNFPGRFSGRQFSNSRSEMNVSTLELGDSALYLCASSLTGNEGNQPQHFGDGTRLSIL.

V and J are TRBV6-4 and TRBJ2-3; the D gene is possibly TRBD2 (5 bases). V was clipped by 6 bases and J by 0 bases, with 13 bases between them. The CDR3 extends over 15 amino acids. CDR1 and CDR2 (germline): MRHNA, SNTAGT. CDR3 residues: CASSQLRTSTDTQYF. CDR3 DNA: TGTGCCAGCAGCCAGCTTCGGACTAGCACAGATACGCAGTATTTT.

The DNA of the CDR3 is TGTGCCAGCAGTTGGGACAGAACTAATTCACCCCTCCACTTT. Translated: CASSWDRTNSPLHF. The chain combines TRBV28 with TRBJ1-6, with 7 bases aligning to TRBD1. This CDR3 is built from 14 residues. V trimming: 4 bases; J trimming: 6 bases; junction bases outside the gene matches: 3. Germline V CDR1 and CDR2: MDHEN, SYDVKM.

The genes are TRBV4-1 and TRBJ1-4; weak D call: TRBD1 (5 bases). V shed 1 base and J shed 5 bases, with 8 bases lying between them. Germline assignment: CDR1 MGHRA and CDR2 YSYEKL. The CDR3 is 14 residues long. Here the CDR3 reads CASSQGSGNEKLFF. CDR3 bases: TGCGCCAGCAGCCAAGGTTCAGGGAATGAAAAACTGTTTTTT.

The rearrangement uses TRBV7-2 and TRBJ1-1; possibly TRBD1 for D (5 bases). This CDR3 comprises 15 residues. V lost 5 bases and J lost 2, with 15 bases in between. The germline V gene encodes CDR1 SGHTA and CDR2 FQGNSA. CDR3 amino acids: CASSTTGGINTEAFF. In DNA, the CDR3 is TGTGCCAGCAGCACCACCGGGGGTATTAACACTGAAGCTTTCTTT.

The chain has TRBV15 and TRBJ2-1, with D possibly TRBD2 on 5 matching bases. Trimming shortened V by 1 base and J by 0 bases, and 7 bases separated the two germline ends. The CDR3 length is 15 residues. CDR1 and CDR2 from the germline V gene are LNHNV and YYDKDF (reference sequence). CDR3 sequence: CATSRAGNSYNEQFF. CDR3 DNA: TGTGCCACCAGCAGAGCCGGGAACTCCTACAATGAGCAGTTCTTC.

The chain employs TRBV18 and TRBJ1-6, with a weak D call TRBD1 (6 bases). Germline V gene sequence: CDR1 KGHSH, CDR2 LQKENI. V was clipped by 3 bases and J by 9 bases, with 9 bases between them. The CDR3 is made up of 13 amino acids. For the CDR3, the DNA is TGTGCCAGCTCACCGGGACACGGTTCACCCCTCCACTTT. Translated, it gives CASSPGHGSPLHF.

J is TRBJ1-3 and V is TRBV11-2; D is unresolved. Germline V gene sequence: CDR1 SGHAT, CDR2 FQNNGV. V gave up 6 bases and J gave up 2 bases, with 8 bases separating them. The CDR3 sequence is 13 residues long. CDR3 region: CASRNSAGNTIYF. CDR3 DNA sequence: TGTGCCAGCAGAAACTCGGCTGGAAACACCATATATTTT.

The V gene is TRBV6-5, the J gene TRBJ1-5; 7 bases match TRBD1. The germline CDR1 and CDR2 sequences are MNHEY and SVGAGI. The CDR3 covers 15 residues. The junction had 12 bases not matched to a gene; V was cut back by 7 bases and J by 6 bases. The CDR3 here is CASTPGQGVGQPQHF. CDR3 in DNA: TGTGCCAGCACCCCAGGGCAGGGGGTAGGTCAGCCCCAGCATTTT.

The chain uses TRBV20-1 and TRBJ2-7; TRBD1 is a possible D gene (5 bases). Trimming took off 1 base at V and 6 bases at J, with 7 bases between the two ends. CDR1 and CDR2 from the germline V gene are DFQATT and SNEGSKA (reference sequence). The CDR3 runs to 11 residues. CDR3 loop: CSARAQGEQYF. For the CDR3, the DNA is TGCAGTGCTAGAGCTCAGGGCGAGCAGTACTTC.

CDR3 in amino acids: CASSLDWSRIDEQFF. CDR3 bases: TGTGCCAGCAGCTTAGATTGGTCGAGGATCGATGAGCAGTTCTTC. The rearrangement joins TRBV11-2 to TRBJ2-1; the D is unclear. Germline V gene sequence: CDR1 SGHAT, CDR2 FQNNGV. The V gene lost 0 bases and the J gene lost 8 bases, with 14 bases spanning the gap. The CDR3 totals 15 residues.

This rearrangement joins TRBV25-1 to TRBJ1-4; no definite D call. Looked up from germline, CDR1 is MGHDK and CDR2 is SYGVNS. The V gene lost 5 bases and the J gene lost 7 bases, with 14 bases spanning the gap. CDR3 length equals 14 residues. The CDR3 DNA reads as TGTGCCAGCAGTCCCGCGGAGGTGATTGAAAAACTGTTTTTT. This encodes CASSPAEVIEKLFF.

CDR3 DNA sequence: TGTGCCAGCAGCCAATCCGGGACTAGCGATGAGCAGTTCTTC. Its protein is CASSQSGTSDEQFF. This sequence joins TRBV4-2 and TRBJ2-1; 10 bases are a match to TRBD2. The germline V gene has CDR1 LGHNA and CDR2 YNFKEQ. Trimming took 2 bases from V and 8 from J; bases not matched to a gene: 3. The CDR3 consists of 14 residues.

This chain uses TRBV6-2 or TRBV6-3 with TRBJ1-2; D gene ambiguous. CDR3 length: 13 amino acids. Germline V gene data show CDR1 as MNHEY and CDR2 as SVGEGT. Trimming left V 3 bases short and J 4 bases short, with 9 bases between. For the CDR3, the DNA is TGTGCCAGCAGTTATGGCATTTCCTATGGCTACACCTTC. It codes for CASSYGISYGYTF.

The chain uses TRBV24-1 and TRBJ2-1; 10 nucleotides agree with TRBD2. V shed 5 bases, J shed 6 bases, and the junction held 6 bases outside the gene matches. The CDR3 has 15 amino acids. Germline CDR1 reads KGHDR; CDR2 reads SFDVKD. CDR3 amino acids: CATSGAGGGINEQFF. The CDR3 bases are TGTGCCACCAGTGGAGCGGGAGGGGGGATCAATGAGCAGTTCTTC.

This clone appeared a few times. The chain employs TRBV19 and TRBJ2-6; tentatively, D is TRBD2 (6 bases). The CDR3 loop spans 16 amino acids. Germline CDR1 LNHDA, CDR2 SQIVND (reference sequence). Trimming left V 7 bases short and J 1 base short, with 14 bases between. The CDR3 sequence: CASTLIGRSGANVLTF. CDR3 in DNA: TGTGCCAGTACTCTTATCGGGAGATCTGGGGCCAACGTCCTGACTTTC.

The CDR3 region has the DNA TGTGCCAGTGAGCTTTACACCGGGGAGCTGTTTTTT. Translated: CASELYTGELFF. The J gene is TRBJ2-2, the V gene TRBV19; no firm D call. V lost 8 bases and J lost 3, with 7 bases in between. The CDR3 has 12 residues. CDR1 LNHDA and CDR2 SQIVND come from the germline V gene (reference sequence).